The present TCR beta chain was sequenced within a study of blood T cell repertoires in COVID-19. About the study: Each recovered donor of Cohort 3 presented with two negative PCRs, clearance, or symptom resolution. Sources were T cells, B-cell-depleted T cells, or PBMCs; the material itself was cDNA or gDNA.

Germline V gives CDR1 LGHDT, CDR2 YNNKEL (reference sequence). With 4 bases clipped from V and 8 bases from J, the junction kept 13 bases outside the gene matches. The CDR3 length is 18 residues. Sequencing was performed with immunoSEQ multiplex PCR; in TCRdb, only in-frame clones are kept and a portion is missing. Altogether more than 200,000 clones are present, around 86% being singletons, with the ten largest covering approximately 7.2%. The participants were between about 18 and 89 years old and came from about two dozen US areas. Sequencing input: PBMCs or T cells enriched from blood (not recorded which). The chain recombines TRBV3-1 (or the pseudogene TRBV3-2) with TRBJ2-1; 14 nucleotides line up with TRBD2. The origin of this receptor is a man aged 25 to 40 in a cohort exposed to, infected with or recovered from COVID-19 (not recorded which). CDR3 nucleotides: TGTGCCAGCAGCCCAGGACTAGCGGGGGGCTTACCCGAGGATGAGCAGTTCTTC. The encoded protein is CASSPGLAGGLPEDEQFF.